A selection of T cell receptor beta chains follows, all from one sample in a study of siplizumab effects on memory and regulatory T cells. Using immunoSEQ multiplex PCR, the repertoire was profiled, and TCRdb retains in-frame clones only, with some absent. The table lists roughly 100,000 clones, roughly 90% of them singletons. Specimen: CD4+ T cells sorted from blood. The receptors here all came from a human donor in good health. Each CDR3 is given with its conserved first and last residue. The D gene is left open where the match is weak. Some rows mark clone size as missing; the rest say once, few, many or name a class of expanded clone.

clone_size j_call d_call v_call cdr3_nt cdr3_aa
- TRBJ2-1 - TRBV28 TGTGCCAGCAGCGTAGATAGCTCCTACAATGAGCAGTTCTTC CASSVDSSYNEQFF
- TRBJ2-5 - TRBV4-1 TGCGCCAGCAGCCAAGATTGGCAGACCCAGTACTTC CASSQDWQTQYF
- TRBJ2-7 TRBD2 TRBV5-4 TGTGCCAGCAGTTCTAAGAGCGGGAGCTCCTACGAGCAGTACTTC CASSSKSGSSYEQYF
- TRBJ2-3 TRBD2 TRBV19 TGTGCCAGTAGTAAGACTAGCGGGAGCACAGATACGCAGTATTTT CASSKTSGSTDTQYF
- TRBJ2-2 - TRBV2 TGTGCCAGCAGGGAGGGGACGAACACCGGGGAGCTGTTTTTT CASREGTNTGELFF
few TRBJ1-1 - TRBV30 TGTGCCTGGAGTCCCCAGGGGACTGAAGCTTTCTTT CAWSPQGTEAFF
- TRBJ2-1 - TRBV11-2 TGTGCCAGCACCTTAACAGAGGGAACTGAGCAGTTCTTC CASTLTEGTEQFF
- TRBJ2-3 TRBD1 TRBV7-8 TGTGCCAGCAGCTGGGGACAGGGCACAGATACGCAGTATTTT CASSWGQGTDTQYF
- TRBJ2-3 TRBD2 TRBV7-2 TGTGCCAGCAGTGCGGGTGACAAGCGGGACACAGATACGCAGTATTTT CASSAGDKRDTDTQYF
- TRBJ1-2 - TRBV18 TGTGCCAGCTCACCAGTCGACAGCCATTATGGCTACACCTTC CASSPVDSHYGYTF
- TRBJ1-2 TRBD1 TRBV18 TGTGCCAGCTCAGTCACAGGGGACTATGGCTACACCTTC CASSVTGDYGYTF
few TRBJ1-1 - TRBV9 TGTGCCAGCAGCGTAGTCTCCAGTATGAACACTGAAGCTTTCTTT CASSVVSSMNTEAFF
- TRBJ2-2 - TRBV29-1 TGCAGCGTGGCGAGAGGAGGGACCGGGGAGCTGTTTTTT CSVARGGTGELFF
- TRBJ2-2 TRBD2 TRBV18 TGTGCCAGCTCACAGGGACTAGCGGACACCGGGGAGCTGTTTTTT CASSQGLADTGELFF
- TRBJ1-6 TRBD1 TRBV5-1 TGCGCCAGCAGCCTGGATCCAGGGGGCTTCGGAAATTCACCCCTCCACTTT CASSLDPGGFGNSPLHF
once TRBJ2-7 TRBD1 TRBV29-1 TGCAGCGCAACCGGGACAGGGGCGATAAAAGCCTACGAGCAGTACTTC CSATGTGAIKAYEQYF
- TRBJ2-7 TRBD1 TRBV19 TGTGCCAGTAGTGTCGGGACAGGGGGCTTGGAGCAGTACTTC CASSVGTGGLEQYF
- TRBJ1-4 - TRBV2 TGTGCCAGCAGTTTTAGTGGGGCTAATGAAAAACTGTTTTTT CASSFSGANEKLFF
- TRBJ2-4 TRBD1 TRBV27 TGTGCCAGCAGTTTGGCCCCCGGGACAGGGGGGAACATTCAGTACTTC CASSLAPGTGGNIQYF
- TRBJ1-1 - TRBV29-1 TGCAGCGTTTTGAACACTGAAGCTTTCTTT CSVLNTEAFF
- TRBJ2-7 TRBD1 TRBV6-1 TGTGCCAGCAACCCGCGTTACAGGGGGAACTACGAGCAGTACTTC CASNPRYRGNYEQYF
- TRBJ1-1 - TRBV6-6 TGTGCCAGCATCGACGCAGAACTATCAAGTTTCAGGTTGGCTTTCTTT CASIDAELSSFRLAFF
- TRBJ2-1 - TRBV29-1 TGCAGCGTTGGGGCCGAGGGTCCCATTTACAATGAGCAGTTCTTC CSVGAEGPIYNEQFF
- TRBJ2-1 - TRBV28 TGTGCCAGCAGTTTAAAGGCGGGACATCAGTTCTTC CASSLKAGHQFF
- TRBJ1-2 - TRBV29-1 TGCAGCGTTGAAGATCTGCGGAGAGGGGGCTACACCTTC CSVEDLRRGGYTF
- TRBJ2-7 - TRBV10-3 TGTGCCATCAGTGAGTCACCGGGGGAGCAGTACTTC CAISESPGEQYF
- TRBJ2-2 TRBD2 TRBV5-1 TGCGCCAGCAGGGCCCCGGGACTAGCGGGATCCGGGGAGCTGTTTTTT CASRAPGLAGSGELFF
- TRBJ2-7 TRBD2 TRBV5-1 TGCGCCAGCAGCTTGGAAGCGGGAGGTCCCTACGAGCAGTACTTC CASSLEAGGPYEQYF
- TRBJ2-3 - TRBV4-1 TGCGCCAGCAGAAAAACAGGGAGCGGGACAGATACGCAGTATTTT CASRKTGSGTDTQYF
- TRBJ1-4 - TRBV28 TGTGCCAGCATCGACCCTCCCCATCGAAATCTGTTTTTT CASIDPPHRNLFF
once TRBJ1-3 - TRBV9 TGTGCCAGCAGCCCAGTACAACAGGGCGCTGGAAACACCATATATTTT CASSPVQQGAGNTIYF
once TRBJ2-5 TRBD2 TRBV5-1 TGCGCCAGCAGCTTGTTGGCGGGAGGGCCCACGGAGACCCAGTACTTC CASSLLAGGPTETQYF
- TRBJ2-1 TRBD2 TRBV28 TGTGCCAGCAGTTCTCTGACTAGCGGGAGTTACAATGAGCAGTTCTTC CASSSLTSGSYNEQFF
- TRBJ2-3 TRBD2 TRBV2 TGTGCCAGCAGAGTCATACGGACTAGCGGGAGGGCCGCAGATACGCAGTATTTT CASRVIRTSGRAADTQYF
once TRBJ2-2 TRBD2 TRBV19 TGTGCCAGTAGTAAGGGACTAGCGGTCGCCACCGGGGAGCTGTTTTTT CASSKGLAVATGELFF
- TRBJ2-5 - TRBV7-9 TGTGCCAGCAGCAATGCAGGGACCCAGTACTTC CASSNAGTQYF
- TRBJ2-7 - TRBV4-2 TGTGCCAGCAGCCAAGATGAAAGCGAGCAGTACTTC CASSQDESEQYF
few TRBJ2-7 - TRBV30 TGTGCCTGGGACGGGATCTCTGGCGAGCAGTACTTC CAWDGISGEQYF
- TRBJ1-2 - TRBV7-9 TGTGCCAGCAGCTTAGTCTGGGGCTACACCTTC CASSLVWGYTF
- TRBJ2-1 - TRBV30 TGTGCCTGGAGTGTACTGGGGAATGAGCAGTTCTTC CAWSVLGNEQFF
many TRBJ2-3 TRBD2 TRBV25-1 TGTGCCACCGGGACTAGCGGGAGGGGAACAGATACGCAGTATTTT CATGTSGRGTDTQYF
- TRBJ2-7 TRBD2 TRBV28 TGTGCCAGCAGTTTCGGGGGGACTAACTACGAGCAGTACTTC CASSFGGTNYEQYF
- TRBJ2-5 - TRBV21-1 TGTGCCAGCAGCAAAGTCTCACCGGCATATGAGACCCAGTACTTC CASSKVSPAYETQYF
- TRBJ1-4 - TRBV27 TGTGCCAGCAGTACTTGGGCAACTAATGAAAAACTGTTTTTT CASSTWATNEKLFF
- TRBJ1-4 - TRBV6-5 TGTGCCAGCAGTTACTCACGGCGGAATGAAAAACTGTTTTTT CASSYSRRNEKLFF
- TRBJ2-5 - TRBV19 TGTGCCAGTAGTATAAGAGCGCAAGCTGGGGAGACCCAGTACTTC CASSIRAQAGETQYF
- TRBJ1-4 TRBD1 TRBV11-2 TGTGCCAGCAGACGAGGGACAGGGACAAATGAAAAACTGTTTTTT CASRRGTGTNEKLFF
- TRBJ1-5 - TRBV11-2 TGTGCCAGCAGCTTCCACAGGTACAATAGCAATCAGCCCCAGCATTTT CASSFHRYNSNQPQHF
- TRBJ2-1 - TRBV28 TGTGCCAGCATCGCCCGGGGCCCGGGGCGGGGTGAGCAGTTCTTC CASIARGPGRGEQFF
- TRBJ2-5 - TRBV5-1 TGCGCCAGCAGCGGGGGGGAGACCCAGTACTTC CASSGGETQYF
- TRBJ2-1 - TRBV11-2 TGTGCCAGCAGCTCCAATTACAATGAGCAGTTCTTC CASSSNYNEQFF
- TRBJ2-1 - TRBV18 TGTGCCAGCTCACTGACAGTGAGTTTTGGCAATGAGCAGTTCTTC CASSLTVSFGNEQFF
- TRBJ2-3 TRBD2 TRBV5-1 TGCGCCAGCAGCTTGGATCTTCGGCTAGCGGGAAGCACAGATACGCAGTATTTT CASSLDLRLAGSTDTQYF
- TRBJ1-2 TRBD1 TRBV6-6 TGTGCCAGCAGTTACATTTTGGACAGGAGCGATGGCTACACCTTC CASSYILDRSDGYTF
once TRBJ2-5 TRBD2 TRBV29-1 TGCAGCGTTGAAAGAGGCGGGGGGGAGACCCAGTACTTC CSVERGGGETQYF
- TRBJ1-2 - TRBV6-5 TGTGCCAGCAGTCCCCGTGGACTCTTCGTAGGGGGCTACACCTTC CASSPRGLFVGGYTF
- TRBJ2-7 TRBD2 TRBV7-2 TGTGCCAGCAGCCTAACTAGCGGAAGAACCTACGAGCAGTACTTC CASSLTSGRTYEQYF
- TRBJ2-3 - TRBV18 TGTGCCAGCTCACCACCCTCAAGGACAGATACGCAGTATTTT CASSPPSRTDTQYF
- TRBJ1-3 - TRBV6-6 TGTGCCAGCAGTTCTTTGGGACGCTCTGGAAACACCATATATTTT CASSSLGRSGNTIYF
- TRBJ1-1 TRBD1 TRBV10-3 TGTGCCATCAGTGGGGACAGGGGGAGTACTGAAGCTTTCTTT CAISGDRGSTEAFF